This TCR beta chain was sequenced during a study of identical twins. Points from the study as a whole: Models underpredicted monozygotic twin sharing of out-of-frame TCR alpha. Invariant populations such as MAIT and iNKT cells could partly muddle zero-insertion analyses. Out-of-frame alpha sequences common to twins were enriched for low generation probability.

Germline V lookup: CDR1 DFQATT, CDR2 SNEGSKA (reference sequence). The CDR3 sequence is 12 residues long. Addition of a universal primer site occurred through template switching, and cDNA carried unique molecular identifiers. One entry per CDR3 protein results from TCRdb running MiXCR on the 5' RACE reads. The sample has around 480,000 distinct CDR3 sequences; more than 13% are singletons. The sample holds many counts of this clonotype. Antigen unknown. This same sample was also taken into another study, of yellow fever vaccine responses in identical twins.

This TCR was recovered from a young woman in good health. The sample was CD4+ T cells sorted from blood. This chain joins TRBV20-1 and TRBJ2-1, with 9 nucleotides matching TRBD2. The chain's CDR3 is CSALGLANEQFF. CDR3 in DNA: TGCAGCGCATTAGGACTAGCGAATGAGCAGTTCTTC.